The 14 T cell receptor beta chains below come from one sample, sequenced in a study of a mutant IDH1 vaccine in newly diagnosed glioma. Some clones are missing from TCRdb's copy, which holds only in-frame ones; the method was immunoSEQ multiplex PCR. Of about 75,000 clones in the sample, over 75% were seen once. As to time point: week 5, during vaccination. Every vaccination contained 300 ug of the mutant IDH1 20-mer peptide and was paired with topical imiquimod. These receptors have no known antigen. Sequencing was performed on PBMCs, taken from a glioma patient whose treatment included an IDH1 peptide vaccine. Receptor source: a woman in her forties or fifties with glioma.

This chain links TRBV28 with TRBJ2-5; D not resolved. The CDR3 sequence is 11 residues long. V was trimmed by 4 bases and J by 7 bases, leaving 7 bases between them. Germline CDR1 and CDR2: MDHEN and SYDVKM. This CDR3 reads CASSSPRTQYF. The CDR3 DNA is TGTGCCAGCAGTTCGCCCCGGACCCAGTACTTC.

This clone was picked up one time. V and J are TRBV11-1 and TRBJ2-1; 7 positions agree with TRBD2. The CDR3 sequence is 14 residues long. V dropped 5 bases and J dropped 4; count of bases not matched to a gene: 5. Germline assignment: CDR1 SGHAT and CDR2 FQDESV (reference sequence). Written as DNA, the CDR3 is TGTGCCAGCAGCGTGGGACTATCTTACAATGAGCAGTTCTTC. This encodes CASSVGLSYNEQFF.

This sequence joins TRBV14 and TRBJ2-1; no firm D call. Germline V CDR1 and CDR2: SGHDN, FVKESK. The CDR3 consists of 11 residues. The V and J ends lost 3 bases and 8 bases respectively, with 5 bases between them. DNA of the CDR3: TGTGCCAGCAGCCATGAGGATGAGCAGTTCTTC. Protein: CASSHEDEQFF. The full variable domain, its missing parts supplied by reference TRBV14 and TRBJ2-1, is EAGVTQFPSHSVIEKGQTVTLRCDPISGHDNLYWYRRVMGKEIKFLLHFVKESKQDESGMPNNRFLAERTGGTYSTLKVQPAELEDSGVYFCASSHEDEQFFGPGTRLTVL.

The chain joins TRBV11-2 to TRBJ2-1; perhaps TRBD2 as D (5 bases). The CDR3 extends over 16 amino acids. V gave up 3 bases and J gave up 4 bases, with 16 bases separating them. Germline lookup yields CDR1 SGHAT and CDR2 FQNNGV. The CDR3 protein is CASSFPGGNGYNEQFF. The CDR3, as DNA: TGTGCCAGCAGCTTTCCTGGAGGTAACGGTTACAATGAGCAGTTCTTC.

The CDR3 DNA reads TGTGCCAGCAGTTCCAACAGGGGTTATAGAGAGACCCAGTACTTC. It specifies CASSSNRGYRETQYF. This chain joins TRBV28 and TRBJ2-5, with TRBD1 matching 7 bases. This CDR3 region has 15 residues. V lost 4 bases and J lost 4; bases outside the gene matches: 9. CDR1 MDHEN and CDR2 SYDVKM come from the germline V gene.

This clone is a singleton in its sample. The rearrangement links TRBV5-1 to TRBJ2-5; TRBD1 or TRBD2 may be the D gene (5 bases each). The germline V gene has CDR1 SGHRS and CDR2 YFSETQ. This CDR3 region has 15 residues. With 0 bases removed from V and 5 bases from J, the gap between germline ends came to 14 bases. DNA for the CDR3: TGCGCCAGCAGCTTGGCTTCAGGGAGCTGGGAGACCCAGTACTTC. It is translated as CASSLASGSWETQYF. Complete variable domain (other parts from reference TRBV5-1 and TRBJ2-5): KAGVTQTPRYLIKTRGQQVTLSCSPISGHRSVSWYQQTPGQGLQFLFEYFSETQRNKGNFPGRFSGRQFSNSRSEMNVSTLELGDSALYLCASSLASGSWETQYFGPGTRLLVL.

The gene calls are TRBV5-5 and TRBJ2-4; D is ambiguous. The V gene lost 4 bases and the J gene lost 0 bases, with 11 bases spanning the gap. Germline CDR1 reads SGHKS; CDR2 reads YYEKEE (reference sequence). This CDR3 has 15 residues. In DNA form, the CDR3 reads TGTGCCAGCAGCGGTGGTGATGGAGCCAAAAACATTCAGTACTTC. It codes for CASSGGDGAKNIQYF.

This chain connects TRBV29-1 to TRBJ2-5; unclear D gene. V lost 4 bases, J lost 2 bases, and 14 bases lay in between. The CDR3 extends over 14 amino acids. Germline loops: CDR1 SQVTM, CDR2 ANQGSEA. As DNA, the CDR3 is TGCAGCGTTGTAGGCTATACTACACAAGAGACCCAGTACTTC. It is translated as CSVVGYTTQETQYF.

This rearrangement joins TRBV5-6 to TRBJ1-5; D is uncertain. The CDR3 has 17 amino acids. V shed 4 bases and J shed 0 bases, with 17 bases lying between them. In germline, CDR1 is SGHDT, CDR2 YYEEEE. The CDR3 loop reads CASSTAVAAYSNQPQHF. The DNA for the CDR3 is TGTGCCAGCAGCACTGCGGTCGCCGCATATAGCAATCAGCCCCAGCATTTT.

This chain joins TRBV4-2 and TRBJ2-1; 8 bases agree with TRBD1. V shed 1 base, J shed 5 bases, and the junction held 1 base outside the gene matches. Germline V gives CDR1 LGHNA, CDR2 YNFKEQ. CDR3 length equals 14 residues. CDR3: CASSQVGQDNEQFF. As DNA, the CDR3 is TGTGCCAGCAGCCAAGTGGGACAGGACAATGAGCAGTTCTTC.

V is TRBV27 and J is TRBJ2-1, with D uncertain. The germline CDR1 and CDR2 sequences are MNHEY and SMNVEV (reference sequence). This CDR3 has 15 residues. Trimming removed 7 bases at V and 0 bases at J, with 13 bases between. DNA for the CDR3: TGTGCCAGCAACCACCGCGAGAGCTCCTACAATGAGCAGTTCTTC. Translation: CASNHRESSYNEQFF.

The chain uses TRBV9 and TRBJ2-1, with TRBD2 matching over 10 bases. The CDR3 spans 13 residues. V lost 9 bases to trimming and J lost 5 bases; unmatched junction nucleotides: 5. From germline, CDR1 is SGDLS and CDR2 YYNGEE. In DNA form, the CDR3 reads TGTGCCACCGGGACTAGCGCCGACAATGAGCAGTTCTTC. It is translated as CATGTSADNEQFF.

The DNA of the CDR3 is TGTGCCAGCAGCGTAGGTTTAGGAGATTCACCCCTCCACTTT. Its protein product is CASSVGLGDSPLHF. The chain has TRBV9 and TRBJ1-6, with D unclear. V shed 0 bases and J shed 8 bases, with 9 bases lying between them. This CDR3 has 14 residues. CDR1 and CDR2 (germline): SGDLS, YYNGEE.

J is TRBJ2-1 and V is TRBV15; 9 nucleotides match TRBD1. J lost 7 bases, V lost 1 base, and 8 bases had no gene match. Looked up from germline, CDR1 is LNHNV and CDR2 is YYDKDF (reference sequence). CDR3 length: 16 amino acids. CDR3 bases: TGTGCCACCAGCAGAGTGAAGGGACAGGGCGTAAATGAGCAGTTCTTC. Translation gives CATSRVKGQGVNEQFF. Full variable domain (outside the CDR3, taken from reference TRBV15 and TRBJ2-1): DAMVIQNPRYQVTQFGKPVTLSCSQTLNHNVMYWYQQKSSQAPKLLFHYYDKDFNNEADTPDNFQSRRPNTSFCFLDIRSPGLGDTAMYLCATSRVKGQGVNEQFFGPGTRLTVL.